This entry lists 18 T cell receptor beta chains sequenced from one sample in a study of blood T cell repertoires in COVID-19. Sequenced by immunoSEQ multiplex PCR; TCRdb stores in-frame clones only, minus some. The repertoire holds about 23,000 clones, around 83% seen once, with around 48% in the top ten. The sample comprised peripheral blood. The receptors here all came from a man aged 70 or older with acute or convalescent COVID-19.

The genes are TRBV7-7 and TRBJ2-5, with 10 bases fitting TRBD1. The germline V gene has CDR1 SSHAT and CDR2 FNYEAQ (reference sequence). The CDR3 is made up of 16 amino acids. The J segment lost 3 bases and the V segment lost 5 bases, leaving 9 bases of the junction unmatched. The CDR3 sequence: CASSQDRGVVEETQYF. The CDR3 DNA reads as TGTGCCAGCAGCCAGGACAGGGGGGTGGTAGAAGAGACCCAGTACTTC.

The chain joins TRBV5-4 to TRBJ2-2; TRBD1 is a possible D gene (5 bases). Trimming cost V 3 bases and J 0 bases, with 12 bases left between them. Germline assignment: CDR1 SGHNT and CDR2 YYREEE (reference sequence). The CDR3 runs 16 residues. The CDR3 region is CASSSIQVANTGELFF. The CDR3 DNA is TGTGCCAGCAGCTCCATACAGGTCGCGAACACCGGGGAGCTGTTTTTT.

This chain joins TRBV4-3 and TRBJ1-3; D may be TRBD1 (5 bases). Trimming stripped 0 bases from V and 0 bases from J, with 6 bases between. The CDR3 covers 15 residues. Germline CDR1 is LGHNA and CDR2 is YSLEER. The CDR3 DNA follows: TGCGCCAGCAGCCAAGACCAGGGCTCTGGAAACACCATATATTTT. Amino acid sequence: CASSQDQGSGNTIYF.

The gene calls are TRBV9 and TRBJ2-2; D possibly corresponds to TRBD2 (6 bases). CDR3 length equals 15 residues. The V end was cut by 0 bases, the J end by 6 bases, with 12 bases between. Germline V gene lookup returns CDR1 SGDLS and CDR2 YYNGEE. The CDR3 loop reads CASSVEGGPAGELFF. The DNA for the CDR3 is TGTGCCAGCAGCGTAGAAGGAGGGCCCGCCGGGGAGCTGTTTTTT.

This clone was counted a single time. The rearrangement joins TRBV7-8 to TRBJ1-2; D is possibly TRBD1 (6 bases). Looked up from germline, CDR1 is SGHVS and CDR2 is FQNEAQ. The V and J ends lost 5 bases and 7 bases respectively, with 11 bases between them. The CDR3 is 12 residues long. As DNA, the CDR3 is TGTGCCAGCAGCCCACAGGGAACTGGCTACACCTTC. Amino acids: CASSPQGTGYTF.

This clone was seen a few times. The chain joins TRBV6-6 to TRBJ2-1, with D maybe TRBD1 (5 bases). The CDR3 totals 11 residues. V was pared by 4 bases and J by 10 bases, with 8 bases between. CDR1 and CDR2 from the germline V gene are MNHNY and SVGAGI (reference sequence). The CDR3 nucleotides are TGTGCCAGCAGTTGGGGCCCCGAGCAGTTCTTC. This gives the protein CASSWGPEQFF.

CDR3 nucleotides: TGCGCCAGCAGCCAAGATCTAGACAGACTCTACACCTTC. It translates to CASSQDLDRLYTF. This chain uses TRBV4-3 with TRBJ1-2; perhaps TRBD1 as D (5 bases). Trimming pared 0 bases from V and 10 bases from J, leaving 12 bases between. The V gene's germline CDR1 is LGHNA and CDR2 YSLEER. This CDR3 contains 13 residues.

This clone was picked up one time. The rearrangement links TRBV7-8 to TRBJ1-5; the D is unclear. Germline V CDR1 and CDR2: SGHVS, FQNEAQ. CDR3 length: 14 amino acids. V was shortened by 5 bases and J by 8 bases, with 16 bases between the two germline ends. The CDR3 here is CASSPGGGPEPQHF. For the CDR3, the DNA is TGTGCCAGCAGCCCGGGAGGAGGGCCCGAGCCCCAGCATTTT.

This clone has a single count. The chain links TRBV7-9 to TRBJ1-1; 7 bases match TRBD1. The V gene end was trimmed by 6 bases and the J gene end by 11 bases; junction bases not matched to a gene: 9. Germline values: CDR1 SEHNR, CDR2 FQNEAQ (reference sequence). The CDR3 is 12 amino acids. CDR3 in amino acids: CASSYGTARAFF. The CDR3 nucleotides read TGTGCCAGCAGTTATGGGACAGCACGCGCTTTCTTT.

This clone was seen once. The rearrangement uses TRBV10-3 and TRBJ1-1; D gene ambiguous. CDR1 is ENHRY, CDR2 SYGVKD, per germline. V was trimmed by 7 bases and J by 1 base, leaving 10 bases between them. There are 13 residues in the CDR3. The CDR3 spells CAITAGGNTEAFF. CDR3 nucleotides: TGTGCCATCACTGCAGGAGGGAACACTGAAGCTTTCTTT.

The CDR3 coding sequence is TGTGCCAGCAGTTTATTGCTACTCGAGCAGTACTTC. Translated, it gives CASSLLLLEQYF. The J gene is TRBJ2-7, the V gene TRBV6-6; D call uncertain. This CDR3 contains 12 residues. Germline CDR1 reads MNHNY; CDR2 reads SVGAGI (reference sequence). Trimming cost V 4 bases and J 6 bases, with 10 bases left between them.

V usage is TRBV7-9 and J usage is TRBJ1-5; weak D call: TRBD1 (5 bases). With 1 base removed from V and 6 bases from J, the gap between germline ends came to 16 bases. The CDR3 is 16 residues long. Germline CDR1 and CDR2: SEHNR and FQNEAQ (reference sequence). As DNA, the CDR3 is TGTGCCAGCAGCTTAGATCAGGGCCCGGGTTTTCAGCCCCAGCATTTT. It codes for CASSLDQGPGFQPQHF.

The chain links TRBV14 to TRBJ2-2, with 7 bases identical to TRBD2. CDR1 SGHDN and CDR2 FVKESK come from the germline V gene. V was pared by 3 bases and J by 3 bases, with 13 bases of the junction left unmatched. The CDR3 runs 18 residues. CDR3 sequence: CASSHHAGALRDTGELFF. The CDR3 coding sequence is TGTGCCAGCAGCCATCATGCGGGAGCCCTGAGGGACACCGGGGAGCTGTTTTTT.

The rearrangement joins TRBV7-2 to TRBJ2-7; 7 bases map to TRBD2. With 6 bases clipped from V and 2 bases from J, the junction kept 7 bases outside the gene matches. The CDR3 totals 14 residues. Germline V gene lookup returns CDR1 SGHTA and CDR2 FQGNSA. The CDR3 nucleotides are TGTGCCAGCAGTTCCCGAGCGGGAACCTACGAGCAGTACTTC. Its translation: CASSSRAGTYEQYF.

J is TRBJ2-3 and V is TRBV11-2, with D possibly matching TRBD2 (5 bases). With 5 bases removed from V and 9 bases from J, the gap between germline ends came to 15 bases. The CDR3 contains 13 residues. Looked up from germline, CDR1 is SGHAT and CDR2 is FQNNGV. The CDR3 bases are TGTGCCAGCAGCCAGGACTCGGAGAGGACGCAGTATTTT. Translation gives CASSQDSERTQYF.

This clone is a singleton in its sample. The genes are TRBV5-1 and TRBJ2-5; the D gene is possibly TRBD1 (5 bases). Germline loops: CDR1 SGHRS, CDR2 YFSETQ. This CDR3 region has 14 residues. Trimming took 8 bases from V and 1 from J, leaving 15 bases between them. CDR3 protein: CASQIRTTQETQYF. The CDR3 bases are TGCGCCAGTCAGATAAGGACAACCCAAGAGACCCAGTACTTC. Full variable domain (remainder filled in from reference TRBV5-1 and TRBJ2-5): KAGVTQTPRYLIKTRGQQVTLSCSPISGHRSVSWYQQTPGQGLQFLFEYFSETQRNKGNFPGRFSGRQFSNSRSEMNVSTLELGDSALYLCASQIRTTQETQYFGPGTRLLVL.

This chain joins TRBV30 and TRBJ2-1; tentatively, D is TRBD2 (5 bases). Trimming stripped 8 bases from V and 0 bases from J, with 17 bases between. This CDR3 contains 15 residues. Germline CDR1 and CDR2: GTSNPN and SVGIG (reference sequence). CDR3 protein: CAISPGFSSYNEQFF. For the CDR3, the DNA is TGTGCCATTTCTCCGGGATTTAGCTCCTACAATGAGCAGTTCTTC.

The chain couples TRBV7-2 to TRBJ2-1; 8 bases match TRBD2. Looked up from germline, CDR1 is SGHTA and CDR2 is FQGNSA. V lost 5 bases and J lost 10; bases outside the gene matches: 13. This CDR3 region has 15 residues. The CDR3 DNA reads TGTGCCAGCAGCCCTGTTTCGACTAGCGCCTTGGAGCAGTTCTTC. Translating gives CASSPVSTSALEQFF. Supplemented by reference TRBV7-2 and TRBJ2-1, the full variable domain reads GAGVSQSPSNKVTEKGKDVELRCDPISGHTALYWYRQSLGQGLEFLIYFQGNSAPDKSGLPSDRFSAERTGGSVSTLTIQRTQQEDSAVYLCASSPVSTSALEQFFGPGTRLTVL.